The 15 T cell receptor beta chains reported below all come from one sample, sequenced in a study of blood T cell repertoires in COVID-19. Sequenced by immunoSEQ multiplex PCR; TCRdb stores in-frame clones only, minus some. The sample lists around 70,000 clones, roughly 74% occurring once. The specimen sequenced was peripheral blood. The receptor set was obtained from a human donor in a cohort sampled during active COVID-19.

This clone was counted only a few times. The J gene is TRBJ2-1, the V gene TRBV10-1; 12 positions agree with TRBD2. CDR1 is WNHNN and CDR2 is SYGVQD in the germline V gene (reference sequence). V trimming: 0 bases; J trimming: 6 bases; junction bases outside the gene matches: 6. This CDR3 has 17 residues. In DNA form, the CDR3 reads TGCGCCAGCAGTGAGTCTACTAGCGGGAGGTGGGGCAATGAGCAGTTCTTC. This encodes CASSESTSGRWGNEQFF.

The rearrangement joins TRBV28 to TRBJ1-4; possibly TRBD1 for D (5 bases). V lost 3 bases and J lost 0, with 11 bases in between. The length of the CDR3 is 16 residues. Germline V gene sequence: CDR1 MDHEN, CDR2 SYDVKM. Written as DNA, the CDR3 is TGTGCCAGCAGTTTTTATCAACAGGCAACTAATGAAAAACTGTTTTTT. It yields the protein CASSFYQQATNEKLFF. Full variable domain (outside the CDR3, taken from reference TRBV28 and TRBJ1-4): DVKVTQSSRYLVKRTGEKVFLECVQDMDHENMFWYRQDPGLGLRLIYFSYDVKMKEKGDIPEGYSVSREKKERFSLILESASTNQTSMYLCASSFYQQATNEKLFFGSGTQLSVL.

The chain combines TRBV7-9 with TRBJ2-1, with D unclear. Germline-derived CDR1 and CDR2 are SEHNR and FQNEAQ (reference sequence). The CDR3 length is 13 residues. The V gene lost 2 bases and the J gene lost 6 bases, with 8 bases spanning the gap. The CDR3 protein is CASSLSLPNEQFF. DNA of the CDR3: TGTGCCAGCAGCTTAAGCCTTCCCAATGAGCAGTTCTTC.

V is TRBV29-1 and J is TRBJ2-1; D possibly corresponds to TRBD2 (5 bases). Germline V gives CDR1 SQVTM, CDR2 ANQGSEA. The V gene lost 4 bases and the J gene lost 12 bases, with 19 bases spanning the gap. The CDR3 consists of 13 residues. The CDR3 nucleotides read TGCAGCGTTGCTGGGAACCCTTTACGGGGGCAGTTCTTC. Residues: CSVAGNPLRGQFF.

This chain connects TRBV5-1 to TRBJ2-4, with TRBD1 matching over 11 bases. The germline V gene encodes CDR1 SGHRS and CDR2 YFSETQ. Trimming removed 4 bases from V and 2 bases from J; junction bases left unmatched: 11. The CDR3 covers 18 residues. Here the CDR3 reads CASSTRTGGDSSKNIQYF. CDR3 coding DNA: TGCGCCAGCAGCACCCGGACAGGGGGCGATTCGTCCAAAAACATTCAGTACTTC.

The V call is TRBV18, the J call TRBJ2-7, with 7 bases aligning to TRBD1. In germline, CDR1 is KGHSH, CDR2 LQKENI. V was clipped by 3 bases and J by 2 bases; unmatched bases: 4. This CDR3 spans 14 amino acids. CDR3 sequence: CASSPGQNAYEQYF. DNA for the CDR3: TGTGCCAGCTCACCGGGACAGAACGCCTACGAGCAGTACTTC.

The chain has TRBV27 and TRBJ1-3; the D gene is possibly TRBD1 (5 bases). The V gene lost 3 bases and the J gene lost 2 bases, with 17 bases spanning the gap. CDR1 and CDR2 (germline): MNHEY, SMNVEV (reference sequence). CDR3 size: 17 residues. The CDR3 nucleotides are TGTGCCAGCAGTTTGGGAACGCCCAGGGATCCTGGAAACACCATATATTTT. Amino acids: CASSLGTPRDPGNTIYF.

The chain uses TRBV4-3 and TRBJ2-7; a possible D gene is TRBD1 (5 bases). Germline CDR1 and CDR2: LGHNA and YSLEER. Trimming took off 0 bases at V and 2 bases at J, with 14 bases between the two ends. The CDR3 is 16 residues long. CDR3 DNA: TGCGCCAGCAGCCAAGACTTGACAGAGAGGACCTACGAGCAGTACTTC. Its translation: CASSQDLTERTYEQYF.

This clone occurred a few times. The CDR3 nucleotides read TGTGCCAGCAGCTTAAGTGGAGGGAGTGAAGCTTTCTTT. Encoded protein: CASSLSGGSEAFF. The chain links TRBV11-3 to TRBJ1-1; D unclear. The CDR3 runs 13 residues. Germline assignment: CDR1 SGHNT and CDR2 YENEEA. V was shortened by 2 bases and J by 7 bases, with 11 bases between the two germline ends.

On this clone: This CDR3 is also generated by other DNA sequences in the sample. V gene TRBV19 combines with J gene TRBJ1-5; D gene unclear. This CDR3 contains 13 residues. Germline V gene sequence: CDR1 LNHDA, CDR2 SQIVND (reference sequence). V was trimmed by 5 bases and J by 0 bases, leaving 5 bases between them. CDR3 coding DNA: TGTGCCAGTAGTTTAAATAGCAATCAGCCCCAGCATTTT. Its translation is CASSLNSNQPQHF.

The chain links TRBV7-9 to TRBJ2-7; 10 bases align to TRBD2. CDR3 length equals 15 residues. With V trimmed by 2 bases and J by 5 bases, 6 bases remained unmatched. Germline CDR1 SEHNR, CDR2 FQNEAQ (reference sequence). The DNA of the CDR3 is TGTGCCAGCAGCTTATTAGCGGGAGGTCGCGACGAGCAGTACTTC. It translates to CASSLLAGGRDEQYF.

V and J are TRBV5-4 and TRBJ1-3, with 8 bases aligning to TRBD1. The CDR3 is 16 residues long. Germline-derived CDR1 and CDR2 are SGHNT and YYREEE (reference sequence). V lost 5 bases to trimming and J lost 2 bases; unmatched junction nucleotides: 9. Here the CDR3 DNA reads TGTGCCAGCAGTTCACCCGACAGGGGCGCTGGAAACACCATATATTTT. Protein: CASSSPDRGAGNTIYF. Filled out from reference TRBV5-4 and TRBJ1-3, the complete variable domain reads ETGVTQSPTHLIKTRGQQVTLRCSSQSGHNTVSWYQQALGQGPQFIFQYYREEENGRGNFPPRFSGLQFPNYSSELNVNALELDDSALYLCASSSPDRGAGNTIYFGEGSWLTVV.

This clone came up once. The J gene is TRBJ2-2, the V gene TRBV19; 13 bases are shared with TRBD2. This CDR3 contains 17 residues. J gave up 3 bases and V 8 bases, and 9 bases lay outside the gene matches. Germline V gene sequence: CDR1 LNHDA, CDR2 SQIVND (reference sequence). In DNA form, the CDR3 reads TGTGCCAGTTCCGGGACTAGCGGGGCCAGGGACACCGGGGAGCTGTTTTTT. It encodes CASSGTSGARDTGELFF.

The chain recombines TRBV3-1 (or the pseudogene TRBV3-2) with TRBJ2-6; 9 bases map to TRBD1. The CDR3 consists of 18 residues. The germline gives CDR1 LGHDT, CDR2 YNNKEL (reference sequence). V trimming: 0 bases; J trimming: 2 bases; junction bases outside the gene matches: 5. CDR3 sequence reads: CASSQDLYRGPGANVLTF. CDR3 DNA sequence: TGTGCCAGCAGCCAAGACCTATACAGGGGGCCTGGGGCCAACGTCCTGACTTTC.

CDR3 DNA sequence: TGTGCCAGCAGTGAAGGTGGGGAGCGGGAGCAGTACTTC. Translating it yields CASSEGGEREQYF. This chain links TRBV2 with TRBJ2-7; D is possibly TRBD2 (5 bases). V shed 1 base and J shed 7 bases, with 11 bases lying between them. Germline-derived CDR1 and CDR2 are SNHLY and FYNNEI. This CDR3 has 13 residues. Together with reference TRBV2 and TRBJ2-7, the CDR3 gives the full variable domain: EPEVTQTPSHQVTQMGQEVILRCVPISNHLYFYWYRQILGQKVEFLVSFYNNEISEKSEIFDDQFSVERPDGSNFTLKIRSTKLEDSAMYFCASSEGGEREQYFGPGTRLTVT.